This T cell receptor beta chain appears in the sequencing data of a study of T cells in Graves' hyperthyroidism and ophthalmopathy. RNA transcripts yielded amplified TCR beta CDR3 regions. When the TCR CDR3 underwent first-round RT-PCR, the HTBI primer set was used. TCRdb redid the calling of the multiplex PCR reads with MiXCR, one entry per CDR3 protein. The sample lists about 710,000 distinct CDR3 sequences; 16% were seen once. This CDR3 contains 13 residues. Germline CDR1 is MNHNS and CDR2 is SASEGT. The germline V and J ends were trimmed by 7 bases and 10 bases, with 17 bases remaining between them. From 9 to 10 ml of fresh peripheral blood, PBMCs were isolated. In this sample, this clonotype turned up a few times.

This chain connects TRBV6-1 to TRBJ2-1, with D maybe TRBD2 (5 bases). Sequencing was done on a sample of blood. This sequence originates from a man aged 18 to 30 with Graves' hyperthyroidism. The DNA for the CDR3 is TGTGCCAGCAAAGCATACGGCGGGCGGGAGCAGTTCTTC. Protein product: CASKAYGGREQFF.